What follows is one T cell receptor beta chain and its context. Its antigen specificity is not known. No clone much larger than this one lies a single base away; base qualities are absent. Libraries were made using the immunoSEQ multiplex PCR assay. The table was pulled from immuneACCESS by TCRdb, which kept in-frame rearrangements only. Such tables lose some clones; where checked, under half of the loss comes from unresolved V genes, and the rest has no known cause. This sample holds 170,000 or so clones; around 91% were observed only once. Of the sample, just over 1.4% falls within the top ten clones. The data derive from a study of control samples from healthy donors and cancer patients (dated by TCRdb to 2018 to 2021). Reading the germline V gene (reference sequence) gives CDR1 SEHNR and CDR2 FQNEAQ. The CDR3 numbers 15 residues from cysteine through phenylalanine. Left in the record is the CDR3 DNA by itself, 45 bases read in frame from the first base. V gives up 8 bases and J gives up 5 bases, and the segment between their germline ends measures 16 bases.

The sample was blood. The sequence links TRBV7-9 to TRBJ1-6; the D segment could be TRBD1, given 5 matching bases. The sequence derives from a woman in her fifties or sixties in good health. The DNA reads TGTGCCAGCGGTACCGGGACGGGTGATAATTCACCCCTCCACTTT. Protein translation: CASGTGTGDNSPLHF.